The next 26 T cell receptor beta chains were all read from a single sample in a study of T cells after yellow fever vaccination (dated by TCRdb to the late 2010s). Libraries were prepared through 5' RACE. Sequencing relied on an Illumina NovaSeq 6000. In TCRdb, the public reads were trimmed at Q25 with fastp and aligned with MiXCR, with productive beta chains retained. Rows matching on CDR3 protein sequence are summarized as one entry with the most common DNA and genes. This sample gives over 300,000 distinct CDR3 sequences in total; 4.1% of them show up just once. The ten most abundant clones make up approximately 23% of the sample. The sample's treatment or condition, from its label and the paper: live attenuated yellow fever vaccine strain. The source was PBMCs, collected 5 days after the yellow fever booster vaccination. Receptors originate from a man younger than 35 who received the YFV17D yellow fever vaccine.

This chain connects TRBV7-9 to TRBJ2-1; possibly TRBD1 or TRBD2 for D (7 bases each). The CDR3 sequence is 14 residues long. Germline CDR1 is SEHNR and CDR2 is FQNEAQ (reference sequence). V gave up 5 bases and J gave up 8 bases, with 16 bases separating them. Here the CDR3 DNA reads TGTGCCAGCAGCCTTTCAGGGGGGGTGGATGAGCAGTTCTTC. Its protein product is CASSLSGGVDEQFF. The full variable domain, with the rest looked up from reference TRBV7-9 and TRBJ2-1, is DTGVSQNPRHKITKRGQNVTFRCDPISEHNRLYWYRQTLGQGPEFLTYFQNEAQLEKSRLLSDRFSAERPKGSFSTLEIQRTEQGDSAMYLCASSLSGGVDEQFFGPGTRLTVL.

About this clonotype itself: A single base separates this from a much larger clone, so it may be a read error. J is TRBJ2-3 and V is TRBV7-9; D ambiguous. The CDR3 runs to 12 residues. Between the trimmed V and J ends, which lost 2 bases and 4 bases, there was a span of 4 bases. CDR1 SEHNR and CDR2 FQNEAQ come from the germline V gene (reference sequence). In DNA, the CDR3 is TGTGCCAGCAGCTTAACCGCAGATACGCAGTATTTT. Translation gives CASSLTADTQYF.

This clonotype came up a few times. This chain connects TRBV25-1 to TRBJ2-1; 7 positions agree with TRBD2. This CDR3 has 11 residues. The germline V gene encodes CDR1 MGHDK and CDR2 SYGVNS. The J segment lost 7 bases and the V segment lost 7 bases, leaving 1 base of the junction unmatched. The chain's CDR3 is CASNGGNEQFF. CDR3 DNA sequence: TGTGCCAGCAACGGGGGGAATGAGCAGTTCTTC.

The rearrangement links TRBV21-1 to TRBJ2-1; the D call of TRBD1 is as the table states it, not checked on the DNA. TRBV21-1 is a known pseudogene. The CDR3 consists of 15 residues. For the CDR3, the DNA is TGTGCCAACAAAACCGACAGGGAAGATGACAATGAGCAGTTCTTC. It encodes CANKTDREDDNEQFF.

This clonotype was recorded many times. The chain carries TRBV18 and TRBJ2-7; D unclear. CDR1 is KGHSH, CDR2 LQKENI, per germline. The CDR3 totals 14 residues. V was shortened by 4 bases and J by 0 bases, with 10 bases between the two germline ends. The CDR3 loop is CASSLTGPSYEQYV. The CDR3 DNA is TGTGCCAGCTCACTCACCGGGCCCTCCTACGAGCAGTACGTC.

This clonotype has a count of ten or more. The chain recombines TRBV9 with TRBJ2-2; no clear D. CDR3 length: 15 residues. Germline V gives CDR1 SGDLS, CDR2 YYNGEE. The V and J ends lost 0 bases and 5 bases respectively, with 11 bases between them. The CDR3 sequence: CASSVVETGTGELFF. The CDR3 DNA sequence: TGTGCCAGCAGCGTAGTAGAGACGGGTACCGGGGAGCTGTTTTTT.

The chain combines TRBV5-1 with TRBJ2-3; a weak D match, TRBD1 (6 bases). Trimming left V 4 bases short and J 5 bases short, with 14 bases between. Per the germline V gene, CDR1 is SGHRS and CDR2 is YFSETQ. This CDR3 has 14 residues. CDR3 in amino acids: CASSPHGGEDTQYF. The CDR3 bases are TGCGCCAGCAGCCCCCATGGGGGCGAAGATACGCAGTATTTT.

This rearrangement joins TRBV5-4 to TRBJ2-1; 8 bases map to TRBD1. V lost 4 bases and J lost 6; bases outside the gene matches: 12. From germline, CDR1 is SGHNT and CDR2 YYREEE (reference sequence). The CDR3 consists of 16 residues. The CDR3 spells CASSLPRQGASNEQFF. DNA for the CDR3: TGTGCCAGCAGCCTCCCTAGGCAGGGGGCAAGCAATGAGCAGTTCTTC.

This clonotype was recorded a few times. The V gene is TRBV9, the J gene TRBJ2-3, with 8 bases that match TRBD2. The CDR3 contains 16 residues. Per germline, CDR1 SGDLS and CDR2 YYNGEE. After removal of 2 bases from V and 6 bases from J, the junction contained 11 bases not matched to a gene. The CDR3 DNA is TGTGCCAGCAGCGTGTCGGGGGGGGTAAATGCGGATACGCAGTATTTT. Protein product: CASSVSGGVNADTQYF.

This chain connects TRBV4-3 to TRBJ1-6; D remains unclear. There are 13 residues in the CDR3. Per germline, CDR1 LGHNA and CDR2 YSLEER. Trimming left V 3 bases short and J 8 bases short, with 8 bases between. The CDR3 nucleotides are TGCGCCAGCAGCCAGAATAATTATTCACCCCTCCACTTT. Its protein product is CASSQNNYSPLHF.

The V call is TRBV5-1, the J call TRBJ2-1; 10 positions match TRBD1. The CDR3 runs to 15 residues. Germline V lookup: CDR1 SGHRS, CDR2 YFSETQ. J gave up 7 bases and V 4 bases, and 8 bases lay outside the gene matches. The DNA of the CDR3 is TGCGCCAGCAGCACGGACGGGACAGGGGAAAATGAGCAGTTCTTC. As protein: CASSTDGTGENEQFF.

This clonotype showed up many times. The genes are TRBV5-5 and TRBJ2-5; D call uncertain. The V end lost 3 bases, the J end lost 5 bases, and 14 bases lay between the germline ends. Per the germline V gene, CDR1 is SGHKS and CDR2 is YYEKEE (reference sequence). This CDR3 is 14 amino acids long. DNA for the CDR3: TGTGCCAGCAGCTCCCGGTATGGAATTGAGACCCAGTACTTC. Encoded protein: CASSSRYGIETQYF.

A few counts support this clonotype. The chain uses TRBV4-1 and TRBJ1-4; 10 bases map to TRBD1. The germline V gene has CDR1 MGHRA and CDR2 YSYEKL. The CDR3 runs 17 residues. V lost 8 bases and J lost 0; bases outside the gene matches: 9. The CDR3, as DNA: TGCGCCAGCCAAACGGGACAGGGGCCGACAACTAATGAAAAACTGTTTTTT. Translating it yields CASQTGQGPTTNEKLFF.

This clonotype was observed many times. The chain has TRBV20-1 and TRBJ1-2, with D perhaps matching TRBD1 (6 bases). The CDR3 sequence is 13 residues long. Trimming cost V 2 bases and J 5 bases, with 12 bases left between them. CDR1 DFQATT and CDR2 SNEGSKA come from the germline V gene (reference sequence). CDR3 sequence reads: CSARTGAQYGYTF. CDR3 bases: TGCAGTGCTAGAACGGGGGCGCAATATGGCTACACCTTC.

The table lists this clonotype with a few counts. The V call is TRBV6-6, the J call TRBJ2-1; D not resolved. The germline gives CDR1 MNHNY, CDR2 SVGAGI (reference sequence). The CDR3 has 15 residues. Trimming pared 0 bases from V and 2 bases from J, leaving 8 bases between. The CDR3 spells CASSYSTATYNEQFF. Written as DNA, the CDR3 is TGTGCCAGCAGTTACTCGACGGCGACCTACAATGAGCAGTTCTTC.

In this sample, this clonotype turned up many times. The genes are TRBV7-2 and TRBJ2-5; the match to TRBD2 covers 7 bases. This CDR3 is built from 14 residues. V shed 6 bases, J shed 5 bases, and the junction held 9 bases outside the gene matches. Germline V gene sequence: CDR1 SGHTA, CDR2 FQGNSA. CDR3 coding DNA: TGTGCCAGCAGTCGCGGGGGTGTGCGGGAGACCCAGTACTTC. Protein: CASSRGGVRETQYF.

The V and J genes are TRBV7-2 and TRBJ1-2; D might be TRBD1 (6 bases). Trimming removed 5 bases from V and 8 bases from J, with 18 bases in between. Germline loops: CDR1 SGHTA, CDR2 FQGNSA. This CDR3 is built from 14 residues. CDR3 residues: CASSPGGGRGGYTF. CDR3 coding DNA: TGTGCCAGCAGCCCCGGCGGGGGGCGGGGAGGCTACACCTTC.

This clonotype has more than one count but fewer than ten. J is TRBJ2-5 and V is TRBV6-2 or TRBV6-3; D is perhaps TRBD1 or TRBD2 (5 bases each). CDR3 length: 13 amino acids. Trimming shortened V by 0 bases and J by 13 bases, and 15 bases separated the two germline ends. Germline CDR1 and CDR2: MNHEY and SVGEGT. The CDR3 DNA is TGTGCCAGCAGTTACTCCGGGACCGCTGGGACGTACTTC. Its protein is CASSYSGTAGTYF.

This clonotype was detected many times. The chain is built from TRBV5-1 and TRBJ2-1; TRBD2 matches 13 bases. The germline gives CDR1 SGHRS, CDR2 YFSETQ. The CDR3 runs 15 residues. The V segment lost 3 bases and the J segment 9 bases; nucleotides outside the gene matches: 6. The CDR3 sequence is CASSSTSGGAIEQFF. CDR3 bases: TGCGCCAGCAGCTCAACTAGCGGGGGGGCCATTGAGCAGTTCTTC.

This clonotype was found many times. CDR3 sequence: CSATPFKNVNTEAFF. Here the CDR3 DNA reads TGCAGTGCTACCCCCTTTAAGAATGTTAACACTGAAGCTTTCTTT. The rearrangement uses TRBV20-1 and TRBJ1-1, with D unclear. Germline CDR1 reads DFQATT; CDR2 reads SNEGSKA (reference sequence). There are 15 residues in the CDR3. Between the trimmed V and J ends, which lost 4 bases and 2 bases, there was a span of 17 bases.

The chain combines TRBV11-2 with TRBJ2-3, with D perhaps matching TRBD1 or TRBD2 (5 bases each). The CDR3 is 13 amino acids. Germline V gene sequence: CDR1 SGHAT, CDR2 FQNNGV. Trimming removed 8 bases from V and 12 bases from J, with 21 bases in between. The DNA for the CDR3 is TGTGCCAGCGAGGGGCAAGGGGTTAGGGGTCAGTATTTT. Amino acid sequence: CASEGQGVRGQYF.

V usage is TRBV23-1 and J usage is TRBJ2-7; a weak D match, TRBD1 (6 bases). TRBV23-1 is marked as an open reading frame, function uncertain. V was shortened by 6 bases and J by 3 bases, with 6 bases between the two germline ends. The CDR3 contains 11 residues. Here the CDR3 reads CASRTGYEQYV. In nucleotides, the CDR3 is TGCGCCAGCAGGACAGGCTACGAGCAGTACGTC.

In this sample, this clonotype turned up a few times. The gene calls are TRBV7-3 and TRBJ2-5; TRBD2 might be the D (7 bases). This CDR3 spans 13 amino acids. Looked up from germline, CDR1 is SGHTA and CDR2 is FQGTGA. The V and J ends lost 5 bases and 4 bases respectively, with 11 bases between them. CDR3 protein: CASSRGASETQYF. CDR3 nucleotides: TGTGCCAGCAGCCGGGGGGCCTCAGAGACCCAGTACTTC. Variable domain in full (rest from reference TRBV7-3 and TRBJ2-5): GAGVSQTPSNKVTEKGKYVELRCDPISGHTALYWYRQSLGQGPEFLIYFQGTGAADDSGLPNDRFFAVRPEGSVSTLKIQRTERGDSAVYLCASSRGASETQYFGPGTRLLVL.

This clonotype was counted between two and nine times. DNA for the CDR3: TGTGCCAGCAGTCTCCCGGGAGAACGGCCCCTCCACTTT. As protein: CASSLPGERPLHF. V gene TRBV27 combines with J gene TRBJ1-6, with D hard to call. V was trimmed by 5 bases and J by 13 bases, leaving 15 bases between them. CDR3 size: 13 residues. Per germline, CDR1 MNHEY and CDR2 SMNVEV (reference sequence).

This clonotype was picked up a small number of times. The chain links TRBV6-2 or TRBV6-3 to TRBJ2-3, with D perhaps matching TRBD2 (5 bases). The CDR3 loop spans 14 amino acids. CDR1 is MNHEY, CDR2 SVGEGT, per germline. Trimming removed 0 bases at V and 4 bases at J, with 8 bases between. CDR3 in DNA: TGTGCCAGCAGTTACTCGCCTAGCTCAGATACGCAGTATTTT. Translation gives CASSYSPSSDTQYF.

This clonotype showed up just a few times. The CDR3 nucleotides read TGTGCCAGCAGCTTAGCTCCCGGGACGCCCTACGAGCAGTACTTC. This codes for CASSLAPGTPYEQYF. The chain employs TRBV7-2 and TRBJ2-7; D is tentatively TRBD1 or TRBD2 (5 bases each). Looked up from germline, CDR1 is SGHTA and CDR2 is FQGNSA. The CDR3 loop spans 15 amino acids. V was shortened by 0 bases and J by 2 bases, with 11 bases between the two germline ends.